This T cell receptor beta chain appears in the sequencing data of a study of beta chain features in type 1 diabetes. The length of the CDR3 is 16 residues. Per germline, CDR1 LNHDA and CDR2 SQIVND (reference sequence). V dropped 1 base and J dropped 4; count of bases not matched to a gene: 6. This clone has a handful of counts. What it binds is unknown. The study, taken as a whole, reports: A moderate, significant TCRB CDR3 shortening appeared in type 1 diabetes across four CD4+ subsets.

Isolated RNA was reverse transcribed in full, so expressed TCRB transcripts were sequenced. Sequencing used immunoSEQ multiplex PCR; TCRdb keeps in-frame clones, though not all of them. The sample consists of some 370,000 clones, 9.6% of them appearing once. The chain carries TRBV19 and TRBJ2-2; TRBD2 agrees at 7 bases. The receptor comes from a young man with type 1 diabetes. The source material was central memory CD4+ T cells from blood. CDR3 sequence: CASSIAGGLGTGELFF. CDR3 bases: TGTGCCAGTAGTATAGCGGGAGGTCTAGGCACCGGGGAGCTGTTTTTT. Based on the CDR3 plus reference TRBV19 and TRBJ2-2, the full variable domain is DGGITQSPKYLFRKEGQNVTLSCEQNLNHDAMYWYRQDPGQGLRLIYYSQIVNDFQKGDIAEGYSVSREKKESFPLTVTSAQKNPTAFYLCASSIAGGLGTGELFFGEGSRLTVL.